This TCR beta chain was recorded in a study of T cell changes during pregnancy in multiple sclerosis. The data were produced by immunoSEQ multiplex PCR, yet TCRdb's version contains in-frame clones alone and is incomplete. The sample includes tens of thousands of clones, about 93% seen only once; the top ten take roughly 0.33%. V lost 6 bases and J lost 4; bases outside the gene matches: 9. Germline CDR1 and CDR2: MDHEN and SYDVKM. This CDR3 spans 16 amino acids. The J gene is TRBJ1-5, the V gene TRBV28; 10 bases match TRBD1. This clonotype was obtained from a female donor with multiple sclerosis, enrolled in a pregnancy study. The sequences come from CD4+ T cells from peripheral blood mononuclear cells, collected before pregnancy. The CDR3 sequence is CASRERDRGQNQPQHF. The CDR3 DNA reads as TGTGCCAGCAGAGAACGGGACAGGGGCCAAAATCAGCCCCAGCATTTT.